A selection of T cell receptor beta chains follows, all from one sample in a study of cytomegalovirus exposure and HLA in healthy donors. The assay was immunoSEQ multiplex PCR, and TCRdb's table has in-frame clones only and misses some. In the table there are 200,000 or so clones, approximately 81% of which are singletons. The sequenced sample was PBMCs. All receptors come from a woman aged 18 to 35 in good health and CMV-seropositive. Both conserved end residues are part of each CDR3. The D gene is left open where the match is weak. Where a row states a size, it is once, few, many or the class of an expanded clone; other rows omit it.

V	J	D	size	CDR3	DNA
TRBV19	TRBJ2-2	.	.	CASREGQLYTGELFF	TGTGCCAGCCGGGAGGGACAGCTATACACCGGGGAGCTGTTTTTT
TRBV6-6	TRBJ1-1	.	.	CASSPITGNTEAFF	TGTGCCAGCAGTCCAATCACAGGGAACACTGAAGCTTTCTTT
TRBV19	TRBJ1-2	TRBD1	few	CASREKDRGRVGNYGYTF	TGTGCCAGTAGGGAAAAGGACAGGGGGCGGGTTGGGAACTATGGCTACACCTTC
TRBV25-1	TRBJ2-2	.	.	CASSANLGGTGELFF	TGTGCCAGCAGTGCAAACTTAGGGGGCACCGGGGAGCTGTTTTTT
TRBV7-2	TRBJ1-3	TRBD1	.	CASSLEQGGGNTIYF	TGTGCCAGCAGCTTAGAGCAGGGGGGCGGAAACACCATATATTTT
TRBV7-8	TRBJ1-2	TRBD1	once	CASSEMGQDNYGYTF	TGTGCCAGCAGCGAAATGGGACAGGACAACTATGGCTACACCTTC
TRBV5-1	TRBJ1-2	.	.	CASSLAPGDYGYTF	TGCGCCAGCAGCTTGGCTCCAGGGGACTATGGCTACACCTTC
TRBV11-1	TRBJ1-3	TRBD1	.	CASGQGADTIYF	TGTGCCAGCGGACAGGGGGCGGACACCATATATTTT
TRBV5-1	TRBJ2-3	TRBD2	.	CASSLGRGGATDTQYF	TGCGCCAGCAGCTTGGGGCGGGGGGGGGCTACAGATACGCAGTATTTT
TRBV2	TRBJ2-3	TRBD2	.	CASRQTSGGVMDTQYF	TGTGCCAGCAGACAAACTAGCGGGGGCGTCATGGATACGCAGTATTTT
TRBV5-1	TRBJ1-2	TRBD1	.	CASRQGALDGYTF	TGCGCCAGCCGACAGGGGGCCCTTGATGGCTACACCTTC
TRBV27	TRBJ2-1	TRBD1	.	CASSFIPHRGSRNEQFF	TGTGCCAGCAGTTTCATCCCCCACAGGGGCAGTAGGAATGAGCAGTTCTTC
TRBV19	TRBJ2-7	TRBD1	.	CASTGSQGEQYF	TGTGCCAGTACTGGATCACAGGGGGAGCAGTACTTC
TRBV7-9	TRBJ2-1	.	.	CASSTHVEDEQFF	TGTGCCAGCAGCACTCACGTGGAGGATGAGCAGTTCTTC
TRBV2	TRBJ1-2	.	.	CASSEGRANYGYTF	TGTGCCAGCAGTGAGGGCAGAGCTAACTATGGCTACACCTTC
TRBV4-2	TRBJ2-5	TRBD2	once	CASSQDQRGQETQYF	TGTGCCAGCAGCCAAGATCAGCGGGGGCAAGAGACCCAGTACTTC
TRBV4-1	TRBJ1-2	.	.	CASSQPGAGRYGYTF	TGCGCCAGCAGCCAACCAGGGGCAGGTCGGTATGGCTACACCTTC
TRBV19	TRBJ1-4	.	.	CASSTWEDATNEKLFF	TGTGCCAGTAGTACTTGGGAGGATGCAACTAATGAAAAACTGTTTTTT
TRBV2	TRBJ2-3	TRBD2	once	CASSDLAGEADTQYF	TGTGCCAGCAGTGACTTAGCGGGGGAAGCAGATACGCAGTATTTT
TRBV29-1	TRBJ1-1	.	.	CSVFPPAGAFF	TGCAGCGTTTTTCCACCTGCCGGTGCTTTCTTT
TRBV4-2	TRBJ2-5	TRBD2	.	CASSRASGGEMLWETQYF	TGTGCCAGCAGCCGAGCTAGCGGGGGGGAGATGTTGTGGGAGACCCAGTACTTC
TRBV27	TRBJ2-2	.	.	CASSFSRGRELFF	TGTGCCAGCAGTTTCTCCAGAGGGCGGGAGCTGTTTTTT
TRBV27	TRBJ2-5	TRBD1	.	CASSPSGTGVQETQYF	TGTGCCAGCAGCCCATCCGGGACAGGGGTCCAAGAGACCCAGTACTTC
TRBV9	TRBJ1-2	.	.	CASSEHREEANYGYTF	TGTGCCAGCAGCGAACACAGGGAAGAGGCTAACTATGGCTACACCTTC
TRBV12-5	TRBJ1-2	TRBD1	.	CASEQDRGYGYTF	TGTGCTAGTGAACAGGACAGGGGCTATGGCTACACCTTC
TRBV13	TRBJ2-5	.	.	CASSFRLALYF	TGTGCCAGCAGCTTCCGACTGGCCCTGTACTTC
TRBV4-1	TRBJ1-1	.	.	CASSQGVRAGVAFF	TGCGCCAGCAGCCAAGGGGTCAGGGCAGGGGTAGCTTTCTTT
TRBV19	TRBJ2-1	TRBD2	.	CASSPGLAGAPFGVQFF	TGTGCCAGTAGTCCGGGACTAGCGGGGGCCCCTTTCGGTGTGCAGTTCTTC
TRBV7-6	TRBJ2-5	TRBD2	few	CASSSTSGGETQYF	TGTGCCAGCAGCTCGACTAGCGGGGGAGAGACCCAGTACTTC
TRBV7-9	TRBJ2-3	.	.	CASRSEVAGDTQYF	TGTGCCAGCAGATCCGAGGTAGCCGGAGATACGCAGTATTTT
TRBV5-6	TRBJ1-6	.	.	CASSLSSVYNSPLHF	TGTGCCAGCAGCTTGAGCAGCGTATATAATTCACCCCTCCACTTT
TRBV6-1	TRBJ1-1	TRBD1	.	CASETGVTEAFF	TGTGCCAGCGAGACAGGGGTCACTGAAGCTTTCTTT
TRBV15	TRBJ2-6	.	few	CATSTGFDSGANVLTF	TGTGCCACCAGCACAGGGTTTGATTCTGGGGCCAACGTCCTGACTTTC
TRBV11-2	TRBJ2-5	TRBD1	few	CASSLGSLGGRGQETQYF	TGTGCCAGCAGCTTAGGTTCCCTAGGGGGCAGGGGCCAAGAGACCCAGTACTTC
TRBV6-1	TRBJ2-1	TRBD1	.	CASTEQGASYNEQFF	TGTGCCAGCACAGAACAGGGGGCATCCTACAATGAGCAGTTCTTC
TRBV28	TRBJ2-7	TRBD1	.	CASSFGQGVLSYEQYF	TGTGCCAGCAGTTTTGGGCAGGGGGTTTTATCCTACGAGCAGTACTTC
TRBV6-1	TRBJ1-1	.	.	CASRPVTEAFF	TGTGCCAGCAGGCCGGTCACTGAAGCTTTCTTT
TRBV10-3	TRBJ2-7	.	.	CATFETGGYHEQYF	TGTGCCACCTTTGAAACTGGAGGTTACCACGAGCAGTACTTC
TRBV29-1	TRBJ2-5	.	.	CSFQDTQETQYF	TGCAGCTTCCAGGACACCCAAGAGACCCAGTACTTC
TRBV7-9	TRBJ1-2	TRBD1	.	CASSAGQGADGYTF	TGTGCCAGCAGCGCTGGACAGGGGGCTGACGGCTACACCTTC
TRBV7-3	TRBJ2-5	TRBD2	once	CASSLAGGKETQYF	TGTGCCAGCAGTTTAGCGGGGGGGAAAGAGACCCAGTACTTC
TRBV7-6	TRBJ2-1	.	.	CASSPGSKIRSYNEQFF	TGTGCCAGCAGCCCCGGGAGTAAGATCCGCTCCTACAATGAGCAGTTCTTC
TRBV18	TRBJ2-2	.	.	CASSPLRGSTGELFF	TGTGCCAGCTCACCACTCCGGGGGTCAACCGGGGAGCTGTTTTTT
TRBV2	TRBJ2-1	TRBD2	few	CASSEALDLTSGHYNEQFF	TGTGCCAGCAGTGAAGCGCTGGACTTGACTAGCGGGCATTACAATGAGCAGTTCTTC
TRBV9	TRBJ2-2	.	.	CASSPRGATGELFF	TGTGCCAGCAGCCCCCGGGGGGCCACCGGGGAGCTGTTTTTT
TRBV29-1	TRBJ2-3	TRBD2	.	CSVDLAGVADTQYF	TGCAGCGTTGATCTGGCGGGGGTGGCAGATACGCAGTATTTT
TRBV6-6	TRBJ2-5	TRBD2	.	CASSYGYARGETQYF	TGTGCCAGCAGTTACGGGTACGCGCGGGGGGAGACCCAGTACTTC
TRBV18	TRBJ1-2	TRBD1	.	CASSQTGTGGDGYTF	TGTGCCAGCTCACAGACCGGGACAGGGGGCGATGGCTACACCTTC
TRBV6-5	TRBJ2-5	.	.	CASRGGRSQETQYF	TGTGCCAGCAGGGGGGGACGGAGCCAAGAGACCCAGTACTTC
TRBV19	TRBJ1-6	.	.	CASSRPGGGARGNSPLHF	TGTGCCAGTAGCCGACCGGGTGGAGGGGCCCGAGGCAACTCACCCCTCCACTTT
TRBV5-6	TRBJ2-3	TRBD2	.	CASSLVGTSVKYF	TGTGCCAGCAGCTTGGTAGGGACTAGCGTAAAGTATTTT
TRBV28	TRBJ2-1	TRBD2	.	CASSSSGGTYNEQFF	TGTGCCAGCAGTTCTAGCGGGGGAACCTACAATGAGCAGTTCTTC
TRBV6-1	TRBJ1-5	TRBD1	.	CASSGRGGGYSNQPQHF	TGTGCCAGCAGTGGTCGAGGGGGCGGATATAGCAATCAGCCCCAGCATTTT
TRBV25-1	TRBJ2-5	.	.	CASSGGGIGETQYF	TGTGCCAGCAGTGGCGGTGGTATCGGCGAGACCCAGTACTTC
TRBV5-5	TRBJ2-1	TRBD2	.	CASNPGLAGVEQFF	TGTGCCAGCAACCCGGGACTAGCGGGGGTAGAGCAGTTCTTC